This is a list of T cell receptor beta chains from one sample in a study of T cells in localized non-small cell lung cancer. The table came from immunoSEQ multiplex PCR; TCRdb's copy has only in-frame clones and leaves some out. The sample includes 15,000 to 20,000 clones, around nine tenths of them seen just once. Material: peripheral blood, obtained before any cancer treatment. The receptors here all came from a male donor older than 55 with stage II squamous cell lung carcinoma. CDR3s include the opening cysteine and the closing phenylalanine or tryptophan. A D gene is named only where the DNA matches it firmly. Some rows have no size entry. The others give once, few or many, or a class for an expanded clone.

CDR3 DNA: TGTGCCAGCTCACCTCAAATGGCGGGAATGAGCAATGAGCAGTTCTTC; CDR3 protein: CASSPQMAGMSNEQFF; clone size: NA; D gene: NA; V gene: TRBV18; J gene: TRBJ2-1
CDR3 DNA: TGTGCCAGTAGTAATCTGAACACTGAAGCTTTCTTT; CDR3 protein: CASSNLNTEAFF; clone size: medium-sized; D gene: NA; V gene: TRBV19; J gene: TRBJ1-1
CDR3 DNA: TGCGCCAGCAGCCGGGCGGGGACAGGGGTAACGAACACCGGGGAGCTGTTTTTT; CDR3 protein: CASSRAGTGVTNTGELFF; clone size: NA; D gene: TRBD1; V gene: TRBV4-1; J gene: TRBJ2-2
CDR3 DNA: TGTGCCAGTACCCCTGGGAGGGGCAATCAGCCCCAGCATTTT; CDR3 protein: CASTPGRGNQPQHF; clone size: NA; D gene: NA; V gene: TRBV19; J gene: TRBJ1-5
CDR3 DNA: TGCGCCAGCAGCCAGGTGGGACAGGCGAGGGCCGGGGAGCTGTTTTTT; CDR3 protein: CASSQVGQARAGELFF; clone size: NA; D gene: TRBD1; V gene: TRBV5-1; J gene: TRBJ2-2
CDR3 DNA: TGTGCCAGCAGCCAGACAGGGGGCAGTGAAAAACTGTTTTTT; CDR3 protein: CASSQTGGSEKLFF; clone size: once; D gene: TRBD1; V gene: TRBV28; J gene: TRBJ1-4
CDR3 DNA: TGCGCCAGCAGCTTGGGTAGTGGGGGCGGAAACACTGAAGCTTTCTTT; CDR3 protein: CASSLGSGGGNTEAFF; clone size: NA; D gene: NA; V gene: TRBV5-1; J gene: TRBJ1-1
CDR3 DNA: TGTGCCAGCAGCTTAGCAGGGGGTGGGGCCAACGTCCTGACTTTC; CDR3 protein: CASSLAGGGANVLTF; clone size: NA; D gene: TRBD1; V gene: TRBV5-4; J gene: TRBJ2-6
CDR3 DNA: TGTGCCAGCAGTGACTCGCGGACCCAAGAGGGGGAGACCCAGTACTTC; CDR3 protein: CASSDSRTQEGETQYF; clone size: NA; D gene: NA; V gene: TRBV6-4; J gene: TRBJ2-5
CDR3 DNA: TGCGCCAGCAGCCAAGATGGCTTTTCTAGCAATCAGCCCCAGCATTTT; CDR3 protein: CASSQDGFSSNQPQHF; clone size: NA; D gene: NA; V gene: TRBV4-1; J gene: TRBJ1-5
CDR3 DNA: TGTGCCAGCAAGGCTACAGCCTTCTACGAGCAGTACTTC; CDR3 protein: CASKATAFYEQYF; clone size: NA; D gene: NA; V gene: TRBV6-1; J gene: TRBJ2-7
CDR3 DNA: TGTGCCAGTAGTACTCAGGGGCGCGGAGGCGAGCAGTACTTC; CDR3 protein: CASSTQGRGGEQYF; clone size: NA; D gene: NA; V gene: TRBV19; J gene: TRBJ2-7
CDR3 DNA: TGTGCCAGCAGTCTAGAGGGACAGGGGAACACCGGGGAGCTGTTTTTT; CDR3 protein: CASSLEGQGNTGELFF; clone size: NA; D gene: TRBD1; V gene: TRBV2; J gene: TRBJ2-2
CDR3 DNA: TGTGCCAGCAGCTGGGGGGCGAATCAGCCCCAGCATTTT; CDR3 protein: CASSWGANQPQHF; clone size: NA; D gene: NA; V gene: TRBV7-9; J gene: TRBJ1-5
CDR3 DNA: TGTGCCATCAGTGCCGGCGACAGGGGGGTGACTGAAGCTTTCTTT; CDR3 protein: CAISAGDRGVTEAFF; clone size: NA; D gene: TRBD1; V gene: TRBV10-3; J gene: TRBJ1-1
CDR3 DNA: TGTGCCAGCAGCCCAAAGACTAGTCCCTACGAGCAGTACTTC; CDR3 protein: CASSPKTSPYEQYF; clone size: NA; D gene: NA; V gene: TRBV5-4; J gene: TRBJ2-7
CDR3 DNA: TGCAGTGCTAACAGGGGAGAGACCCAGTACTTC; CDR3 protein: CSANRGETQYF; clone size: NA; D gene: TRBD1; V gene: TRBV20-1; J gene: TRBJ2-5
CDR3 DNA: TGTGCCAGCAAACGGAACACTGAAGCTTTCTTT; CDR3 protein: CASKRNTEAFF; clone size: NA; D gene: NA; V gene: TRBV2; J gene: TRBJ1-1
CDR3 DNA: TGTGCCAGCAGTACTCCCGGGTCCCCCTCCTACGAGCAGTACTTC; CDR3 protein: CASSTPGSPSYEQYF; clone size: NA; D gene: NA; V gene: TRBV6-1; J gene: TRBJ2-7
CDR3 DNA: TGTGCCAGCAGCCAGGACACACCCTACGAGCAGTACTTC; CDR3 protein: CASSQDTPYEQYF; clone size: NA; D gene: NA; V gene: TRBV4-2; J gene: TRBJ2-7
CDR3 DNA: TGTGCCAGCAGCCCCGGAACAGGGGTATCCGAGCAGTACTTC; CDR3 protein: CASSPGTGVSEQYF; clone size: once; D gene: TRBD1; V gene: TRBV11-2; J gene: TRBJ2-7
CDR3 DNA: TGTGCCAGCAGTGGTGGACAGGGCCGAGGTGAAAAACTGTTTTTT; CDR3 protein: CASSGGQGRGEKLFF; clone size: NA; D gene: TRBD1; V gene: TRBV6-1; J gene: TRBJ1-4
CDR3 DNA: TGTGCCACCAGCAGTTCCGGGACTAGCGGGAGAACCGGGGAGCTGTTTTTT; CDR3 protein: CATSSSGTSGRTGELFF; clone size: NA; D gene: TRBD2; V gene: TRBV15; J gene: TRBJ2-2
CDR3 DNA: TGTGCCAGTAGTATTGGGGACGGATACGAGCAGTACTTC; CDR3 protein: CASSIGDGYEQYF; clone size: NA; D gene: NA; V gene: TRBV19; J gene: TRBJ2-7
CDR3 DNA: TGTGCCAGCAGCTCAACTCTAGGGACTAGGTACACAGATACGCAGTATTTT; CDR3 protein: CASSSTLGTRYTDTQYF; clone size: NA; D gene: TRBD2; V gene: TRBV7-9; J gene: TRBJ2-3
CDR3 DNA: TGTGCCAGCAGCCCGCGGGCCAAGACCCTTCTAGCCAAAAACATTCAGTACTTC; CDR3 protein: CASSPRAKTLLAKNIQYF; clone size: NA; D gene: NA; V gene: TRBV11-2; J gene: TRBJ2-4
CDR3 DNA: TGTGCCAGCAGCCAAGTTGGGGACCCTAGCACAGATACGCAGTATTTT; CDR3 protein: CASSQVGDPSTDTQYF; clone size: NA; D gene: NA; V gene: TRBV14; J gene: TRBJ2-3
CDR3 DNA: TGTGCCATCAGTGAGTCGGAGACTAGCGGGAGAGGGGAGACCCAGTACTTC; CDR3 protein: CAISESETSGRGETQYF; clone size: once; D gene: TRBD2; V gene: TRBV10-3; J gene: TRBJ2-5
CDR3 DNA: TGCGCCAGCAGCTTGGGGACTAGCGGGGGGCGAAATGAGCAGTTCTTC; CDR3 protein: CASSLGTSGGRNEQFF; clone size: NA; D gene: TRBD2; V gene: TRBV5-1; J gene: TRBJ2-1
CDR3 DNA: TGTGCCAGTACTGAGAGGTATAACACTGAAGCTTTCTTT; CDR3 protein: CASTERYNTEAFF; clone size: few; D gene: NA; V gene: TRBV19; J gene: TRBJ1-1
CDR3 DNA: TGTGCCTGGAGTCTCGCGGGAGCCCACGAGCAGTACTTC; CDR3 protein: CAWSLAGAHEQYF; clone size: NA; D gene: TRBD2; V gene: TRBV30; J gene: TRBJ2-7
CDR3 DNA: TGTGCCAGCAGCTTGGTGTTGGGAGCTAGCACAGATACGCAGTATTTT; CDR3 protein: CASSLVLGASTDTQYF; clone size: NA; D gene: NA; V gene: TRBV5-5; J gene: TRBJ2-3
CDR3 DNA: TGTGCCAGCAGTGAGGGGACGTTCTCCTACGAGCAGTACTTC; CDR3 protein: CASSEGTFSYEQYF; clone size: NA; D gene: NA; V gene: TRBV2; J gene: TRBJ2-7
CDR3 DNA: TGTGCCAGCAGTGAAGGGACTAGCGGGAGGAATGAGCAGTTCTTC; CDR3 protein: CASSEGTSGRNEQFF; clone size: few; D gene: TRBD2; V gene: TRBV6-4; J gene: TRBJ2-1
CDR3 DNA: TGTGCCAGCAGCTTAGTGCCCGGCCTAAGCTCCTACGAGCAGTACTTC; CDR3 protein: CASSLVPGLSSYEQYF; clone size: NA; D gene: NA; V gene: TRBV11-2; J gene: TRBJ2-7
CDR3 DNA: TGTGCCATCAGTGGGGGCAGAATCCTGAACACTGAAGCTTTCTTT; CDR3 protein: CAISGGRILNTEAFF; clone size: NA; D gene: NA; V gene: TRBV10-3; J gene: TRBJ1-1
CDR3 DNA: TGTGCCAGCAGTTACTCGCCGGGACTACGGGCCTACGAGCAGTACTTC; CDR3 protein: CASSYSPGLRAYEQYF; clone size: NA; D gene: TRBD2; V gene: TRBV6-6; J gene: TRBJ2-7
CDR3 DNA: TGCGCCAGCAGTAGGACAGGGGATAGCAATGAGCAGTTCTTC; CDR3 protein: CASSRTGDSNEQFF; clone size: NA; D gene: TRBD1; V gene: TRBV5-1; J gene: TRBJ2-1
CDR3 DNA: TGTGCCTGGAGCCCAGGACAGGGACTTTTAAATCAGCCCCAGCATTTT; CDR3 protein: CAWSPGQGLLNQPQHF; clone size: NA; D gene: TRBD1; V gene: TRBV30; J gene: TRBJ1-5
CDR3 DNA: TGTGCCAGTAGTATATTTTCAGGCAGCTACGAGCAGTACTTC; CDR3 protein: CASSIFSGSYEQYF; clone size: few; D gene: NA; V gene: TRBV19; J gene: TRBJ2-7
CDR3 DNA: TGCGCCAGCAGCCGATGGGACAGGGGCGGGCAAGAGACCCAGTACTTC; CDR3 protein: CASSRWDRGGQETQYF; clone size: NA; D gene: TRBD1; V gene: TRBV5-1; J gene: TRBJ2-5
CDR3 DNA: TGTGCCAGCAGTGCGCTATCGAGTTTATTTAGCAATCAGCCCCAGCATTTT; CDR3 protein: CASSALSSLFSNQPQHF; clone size: once; D gene: NA; V gene: TRBV6-1; J gene: TRBJ1-5
CDR3 DNA: TGTGCCAGCAGTGAACAGGACAGGGTATTAGGAAAACTGTTTTTT; CDR3 protein: CASSEQDRVLGKLFF; clone size: NA; D gene: TRBD1; V gene: TRBV6-1; J gene: TRBJ1-4
CDR3 DNA: TGTGCCAGCAGCCAAGCCCCTAGCACGAATGAGCAGTTCTTC; CDR3 protein: CASSQAPSTNEQFF; clone size: NA; D gene: NA; V gene: TRBV4-2; J gene: TRBJ2-1
CDR3 DNA: TGTGCCTGGAGTCCCACGGGCTACGAGCAGTACTTC; CDR3 protein: CAWSPTGYEQYF; clone size: NA; D gene: NA; V gene: TRBV30; J gene: TRBJ2-7
CDR3 DNA: TGTGCCAGCAGCCTTGGGACACCATATGGCTACACCTTC; CDR3 protein: CASSLGTPYGYTF; clone size: NA; D gene: NA; V gene: TRBV9; J gene: TRBJ1-2
CDR3 DNA: TGCGCCAGCAGCTTCCTCGGACTAGCGGGAGTTACAGATACGCAGTATTTT; CDR3 protein: CASSFLGLAGVTDTQYF; clone size: once; D gene: TRBD2; V gene: TRBV5-1; J gene: TRBJ2-3
CDR3 DNA: TGTGCCAGCAGTTTATGGAAAGCGACCAATCAGCCCCAGCATTTT; CDR3 protein: CASSLWKATNQPQHF; clone size: NA; D gene: NA; V gene: TRBV28; J gene: TRBJ1-5
CDR3 DNA: TGTGCCAGCTCACCACCGGACAGTTACGAGCAGTACTTC; CDR3 protein: CASSPPDSYEQYF; clone size: NA; D gene: NA; V gene: TRBV18; J gene: TRBJ2-7